The rows below give T cell receptor beta chains drawn from one sample of a study of blood T cell repertoires in COVID-19. Generated by immunoSEQ multiplex PCR, the TCRdb table keeps only in-frame clones and is missing some. Of about 370,000 clones in the sample, 80% to 90% were seen once. Sequencing input: peripheral blood. The receptors stem from a woman aged 25 to 39 with COVID-19, enrolled during active disease. The CDR3 runs from the conserved cysteine through the conserved F or W. The order of the fields is V gene, D gene, J gene, clone size, CDR3 protein, CDR3 DNA. A D gene is named only where the DNA matches it firmly. A clone size is listed for some rows: how often the clone was seen (once, few, many), or a class if it is expanded.

>TRBV29-1|.|TRBJ2-7|.
CSVIRLSSYEQYF
TGCAGCGTTATCCGACTATCCAGCTACGAGCAGTACTTC
>TRBV18|.|TRBJ1-5|.
CASSPNMAGKDQPQHF
TGTGCCAGCTCACCGAATATGGCAGGGAAGGATCAGCCCCAGCATTTT
>TRBV7-9|TRBD1|TRBJ1-5|.
CASSTDREHQPQHF
TGTGCCAGCAGCACCGACAGGGAGCATCAGCCCCAGCATTTT
>TRBV19|.|TRBJ2-2|.
CASSIFWESNTGELFF
TGTGCCAGTAGTATATTCTGGGAGTCTAACACCGGGGAGCTGTTTTTT
>TRBV4-3|.|TRBJ1-5|.
CASSQDFRQGGQPQHF
TGCGCCAGCAGCCAAGATTTTAGGCAGGGCGGTCAGCCCCAGCATTTT
>TRBV5-1|TRBD2|TRBJ2-5|.
CASSIGLAGEDETQYF
TGCGCCAGCAGCATCGGACTAGCGGGAGAGGATGAGACCCAGTACTTC
>TRBV5-8|.|TRBJ1-1|.
CASSFGQHTEAFF
TGTGCCAGCAGCTTTGGACAGCACACTGAAGCTTTCTTT
>TRBV7-8|.|TRBJ2-1|.
CASSLERVLTPRGSYNEQFF
TGTGCCAGCAGCCTAGAGCGGGTCCTCACCCCAAGGGGCTCCTACAATGAGCAGTTCTTC
>TRBV18|.|TRBJ1-5|.
CASSPRGRDNQPQHF
TGTGCCAGCTCACCACGGGGCCGAGACAATCAGCCCCAGCATTTT
>TRBV19|TRBD2|TRBJ2-5|.
CASSIDLAGGETQYF
TGTGCCAGTAGTATTGACCTAGCGGGAGGGGAGACCCAGTACTTC
>TRBV11-2|.|TRBJ2-1|few
CASSLVLANEQFF
TGTGCCAGCAGCTTAGTTCTGGCCAATGAGCAGTTCTTC
>TRBV29-1|TRBD2|TRBJ2-1|.
CSGTSFSNEQFF
TGCAGCGGGACTAGTTTTAGTAATGAGCAGTTCTTC
>TRBV7-9|.|TRBJ2-1|once
CASSLLVPLNEQFF
TGTGCCAGCAGCTTACTCGTACCCCTAAATGAGCAGTTCTTC
>TRBV7-2|TRBD2|TRBJ2-1|.
CASSSRLAGRGSDEQFF
TGTGCCAGCAGCTCCCGACTAGCGGGAAGGGGAAGTGATGAGCAGTTCTTC
>TRBV4-1|.|TRBJ1-1|few
CASSQVAENTEAFF
TGCGCCAGCAGCCAAGTGGCAGAGAACACTGAAGCTTTCTTT
>TRBV7-6|TRBD2|TRBJ2-1|.
CASSSNSGIYNEQFF
TGTGCCAGCAGCTCCAATAGCGGGATCTACAATGAGCAGTTCTTC
>TRBV18|.|TRBJ2-5|few
CASSPDGRAEETQYF
TGTGCCAGCTCACCGGATGGCAGGGCCGAAGAGACCCAGTACTTC
>TRBV6-1|TRBD2|TRBJ2-1|.
CASSEERDSYNEQFF
TGTGCCAGCAGTGAAGAGCGGGACTCCTACAATGAGCAGTTCTTC
>TRBV29-1|.|TRBJ1-5|.
CSVTQASGNQPQHF
TGCAGCGTGACCCAAGCTAGTGGCAATCAGCCCCAGCATTTT